This T cell receptor beta chain was profiled in a study of post-analysis software for immune sequencing data. Study-wide points: Strong co-clustering by F measure was seen for same-batch samples. The five TRBV segments detected at higher frequency in patients than in controls included TRBV5-6, TRBV5-1 and TRBV20-1.

This clonotype has a count of ten or more. The antigen remains unidentified. The CDR3 consists of 15 residues. V gave up 7 bases and J gave up 0 bases; unmatched junction bases: 10. The germline gives CDR1 SGHRS, CDR2 YFSETQ. Unique molecular identifiers had been added to the TCR beta cDNA libraries. T cells, about 0.9 to 10 million of them, yielded some 500,000 cDNA molecules. TCRdb redid the calling of the PCR reads with MiXCR, one entry per CDR3 protein. Altogether about 800,000 distinct CDR3 sequences are present, 30% being singletons, with the ten largest covering roughly 0.53%. This TCR derives from a girl aged 5-17 years with multiple sclerosis. The J gene is TRBJ2-7, the V gene TRBV5-1, with 7 bases that match TRBD1. Sequenced input: blood. As DNA, the CDR3 is TGCGCCAGCCGTCAGACAGGGACGGGCTCCTACGAGCAGTACTTC. It specifies CASRQTGTGSYEQYF.